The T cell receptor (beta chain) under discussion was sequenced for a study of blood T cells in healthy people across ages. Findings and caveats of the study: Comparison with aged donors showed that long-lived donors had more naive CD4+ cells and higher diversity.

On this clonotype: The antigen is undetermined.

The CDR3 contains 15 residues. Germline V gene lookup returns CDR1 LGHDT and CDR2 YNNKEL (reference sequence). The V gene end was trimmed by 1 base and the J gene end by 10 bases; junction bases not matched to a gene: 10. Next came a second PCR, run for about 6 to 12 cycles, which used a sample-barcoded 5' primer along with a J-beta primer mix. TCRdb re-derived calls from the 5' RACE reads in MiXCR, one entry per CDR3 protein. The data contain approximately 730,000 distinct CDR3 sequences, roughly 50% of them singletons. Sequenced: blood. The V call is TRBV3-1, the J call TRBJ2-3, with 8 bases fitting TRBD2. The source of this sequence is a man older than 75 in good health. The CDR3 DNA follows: TGTGCCAGCAGCCAAGGAGGGACTAGGTCGGATGCGCAGTATTTT. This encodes CASSQGGTRSDAQYF.